What follows describes a single T cell receptor beta chain. Its matching antigen is unknown. Clones were read by immunoSEQ multiplex PCR, and TCRdb kept only the in-frame ones, dropping some. This table holds 180,000 or so clones, 70% to 90% found once. These data are taken from a study of T cell responses to AZD1222 COVID-19 vaccine. Study observations and caveats: When two AZD1222 doses had been given, Spike-specific TCR breadth and depth rose. Clonal diversity was possibly underestimated, and the donors were mostly white British, with more females. Close to half of spike-specific TCRs reportedly recognize unmutated variant regions.

Germline CDR1 is SGHNT and CDR2 is YYREEE (reference sequence). Trimming took 4 bases from V and 7 from J; bases not matched to a gene: 6. CDR3 length: 13 residues. The sequencing here drew on peripheral blood, taken 28 days after the second AZD1222 dose. The sequence was collected from an adult who received the AZD1222 COVID-19 vaccine. This chain connects TRBV5-4 to TRBJ1-1, with TRBD1 matching 8 bases. The CDR3 protein is CASSTWTGFEAFF. The CDR3 DNA follows: TGTGCCAGCAGCACATGGACAGGGTTTGAAGCTTTCTTT.